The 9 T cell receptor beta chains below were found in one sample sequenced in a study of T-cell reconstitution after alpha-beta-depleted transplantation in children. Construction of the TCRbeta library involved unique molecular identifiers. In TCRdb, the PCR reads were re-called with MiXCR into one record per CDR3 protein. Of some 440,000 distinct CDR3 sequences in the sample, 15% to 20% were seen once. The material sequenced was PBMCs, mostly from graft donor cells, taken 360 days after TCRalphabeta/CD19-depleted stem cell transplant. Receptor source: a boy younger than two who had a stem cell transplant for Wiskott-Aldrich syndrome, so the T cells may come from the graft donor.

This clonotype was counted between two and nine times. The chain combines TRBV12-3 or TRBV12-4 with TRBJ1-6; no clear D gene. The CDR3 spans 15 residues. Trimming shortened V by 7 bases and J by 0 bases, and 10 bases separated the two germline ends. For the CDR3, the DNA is TGTGCCAGCACCGTACTGAGCTCCTATAATTCACCCCTCCACTTT. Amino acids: CASTVLSSYNSPLHF.

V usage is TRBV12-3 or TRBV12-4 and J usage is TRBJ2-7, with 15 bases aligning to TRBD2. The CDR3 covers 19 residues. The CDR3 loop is CTISLGTSGRPPKTYEQYF. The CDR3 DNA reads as TGTACCATCAGTTTAGGGACTAGCGGGAGGCCGCCTAAGACCTACGAGCAGTACTTC.

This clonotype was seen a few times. CDR3 region: CAILKGQGRNTGELFF. CDR3 coding DNA: TGTGCCATTCTAAAGGGACAGGGGAGGAACACCGGGGAGCTGTTTTTT. The rearrangement links TRBV10-3 to TRBJ2-2; 10 bases are a match to TRBD1. The CDR3 loop spans 16 amino acids. Germline-derived CDR1 and CDR2 are ENHRY and SYGVKD. Trimming cost V 9 bases and J 1 base; bases outside gene matches: 8.

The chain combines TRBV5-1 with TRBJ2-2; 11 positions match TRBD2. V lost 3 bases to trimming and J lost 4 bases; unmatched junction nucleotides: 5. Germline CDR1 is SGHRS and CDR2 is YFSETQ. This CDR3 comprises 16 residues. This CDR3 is CASSSPGTSGTGELFF. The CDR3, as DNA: TGCGCCAGCAGCTCCCCGGGGACTAGCGGCACCGGGGAGCTGTTTTTT.

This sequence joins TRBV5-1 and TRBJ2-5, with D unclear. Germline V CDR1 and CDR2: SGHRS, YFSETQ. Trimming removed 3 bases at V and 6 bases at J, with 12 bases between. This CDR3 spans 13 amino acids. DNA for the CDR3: TGCGCCAGCAGCTCTGTCGATACGAAGACCCAGTACTTC. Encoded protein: CASSSVDTKTQYF.

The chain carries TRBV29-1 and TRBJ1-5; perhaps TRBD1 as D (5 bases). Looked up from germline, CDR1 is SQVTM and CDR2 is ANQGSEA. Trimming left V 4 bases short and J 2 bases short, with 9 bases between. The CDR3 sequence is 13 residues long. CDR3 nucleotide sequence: TGCAGCGTTGCCAGGGAGGGCAATCAGCCCCAGCATTTT. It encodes CSVAREGNQPQHF. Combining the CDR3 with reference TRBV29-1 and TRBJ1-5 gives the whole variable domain SAVISQKPSRDICQRGTSLTIQCQVDSQVTMMFWYRQQPGQSLTLIATANQGSEATYESGFVIDKFPISRPNLTFSTLTVSNMSPEDSSIYLCSVAREGNQPQHFGDGTRLSIL.

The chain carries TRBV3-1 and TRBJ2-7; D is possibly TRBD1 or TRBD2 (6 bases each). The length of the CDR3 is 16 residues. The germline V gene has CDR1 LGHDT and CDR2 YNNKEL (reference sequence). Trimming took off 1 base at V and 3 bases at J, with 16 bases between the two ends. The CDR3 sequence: CASSQGPQGTLYEQYF. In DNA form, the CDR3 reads TGTGCCAGCAGCCAAGGTCCTCAGGGGACTCTCTACGAGCAGTACTTC.

The CDR3 nucleotides read TGCGCCAGCAGCCCGATAGGACAGGCCACTAGCACAGATACGCAGTATTTT. It translates to CASSPIGQATSTDTQYF. The chain recombines TRBV4-1 with TRBJ2-3; 7 bases are shared with TRBD1. The CDR3 sequence is 17 residues long. Germline loops: CDR1 MGHRA, CDR2 YSYEKL. Unmatched junction bases numbered 10, after V lost 4 bases and J lost 0 bases.

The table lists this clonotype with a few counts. CDR3 sequence: CASSGTSGSRNEQFF. In nucleotides, the CDR3 is TGTGCCAGCAGCGGGACTAGCGGGAGTCGGAATGAGCAGTTCTTC. This rearrangement joins TRBV2 to TRBJ2-1; 14 bases match TRBD2. CDR1 is SNHLY, CDR2 FYNNEI, per germline. The CDR3 consists of 15 residues. V trimming: 6 bases; J trimming: 7 bases; junction bases outside the gene matches: 5.